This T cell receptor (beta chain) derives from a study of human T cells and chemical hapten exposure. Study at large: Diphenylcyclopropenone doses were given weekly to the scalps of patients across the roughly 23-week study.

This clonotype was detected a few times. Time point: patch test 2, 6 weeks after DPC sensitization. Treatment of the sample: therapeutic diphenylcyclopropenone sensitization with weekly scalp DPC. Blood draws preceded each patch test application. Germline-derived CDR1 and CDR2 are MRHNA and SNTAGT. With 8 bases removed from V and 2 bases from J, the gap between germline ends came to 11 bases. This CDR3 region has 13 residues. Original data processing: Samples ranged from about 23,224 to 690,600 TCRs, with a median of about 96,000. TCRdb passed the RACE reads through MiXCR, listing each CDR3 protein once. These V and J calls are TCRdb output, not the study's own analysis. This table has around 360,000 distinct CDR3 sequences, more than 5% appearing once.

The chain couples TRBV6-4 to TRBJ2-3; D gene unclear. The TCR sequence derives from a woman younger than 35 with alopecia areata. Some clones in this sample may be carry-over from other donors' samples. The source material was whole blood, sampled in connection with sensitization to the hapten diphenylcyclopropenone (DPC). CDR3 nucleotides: TGTGCCAGCTCACAGCGCGCCACAGATACGCAGTATTTT. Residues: CASSQRATDTQYF.